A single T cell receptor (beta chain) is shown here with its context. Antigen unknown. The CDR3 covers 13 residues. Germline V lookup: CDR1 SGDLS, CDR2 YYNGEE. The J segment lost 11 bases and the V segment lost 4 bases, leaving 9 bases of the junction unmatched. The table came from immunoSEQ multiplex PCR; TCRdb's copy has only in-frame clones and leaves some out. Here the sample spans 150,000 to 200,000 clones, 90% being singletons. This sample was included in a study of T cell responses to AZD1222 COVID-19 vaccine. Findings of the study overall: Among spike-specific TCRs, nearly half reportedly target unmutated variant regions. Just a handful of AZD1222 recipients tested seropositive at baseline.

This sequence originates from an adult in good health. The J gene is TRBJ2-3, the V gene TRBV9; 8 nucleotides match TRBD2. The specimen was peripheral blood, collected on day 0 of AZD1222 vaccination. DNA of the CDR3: TGTGCCAGCAGCCCTGGGACTAGAGAGGAGCAGTATTTT. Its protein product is CASSPGTREEQYF.